The 20 T cell receptor beta chains given below trace back to one sample, sequenced in a study of T-cell memory formation after mild COVID-19. TCRdb re-analysed the 5' RACE reads in MiXCR, keeping a single row per CDR3 protein. The table has more than 250,000 distinct CDR3 sequences, approximately 16% seen once. Material: PBMCs or a T cell subset sorted from them (not recorded which). The receptors stem from a man between 18 and 29 years old who had mild COVID-19 (a few samples of this study predate the infection). Cell type and time point are not known.

This sequence joins TRBV5-1 and TRBJ2-3, with D possibly called TRBD1 or TRBD2 (5 bases each). V lost 7 bases and J 2 bases, leaving 14 bases between the germline ends. The CDR3 loop spans 14 amino acids. Germline V gene lookup returns CDR1 SGHRS and CDR2 YFSETQ. The CDR3 DNA is TGCGCCAGCGCACGGGACGGATACACAGATACGCAGTATTTT. This encodes CASARDGYTDTQYF.

The V gene is TRBV4-1, the J gene TRBJ2-2; no reliable D call. Germline V lookup: CDR1 MGHRA, CDR2 YSYEKL. The CDR3 is made up of 16 amino acids. Trimming removed 0 bases at V and 4 bases at J, with 12 bases between. For the CDR3, the DNA is TGCGCCAGCAGCCAAGAGGTGGGGAAGGGCACCGGGGAGCTGTTTTTT. Amino acid sequence: CASSQEVGKGTGELFF.

This clonotype came up a few times. The genes are TRBV4-1 and TRBJ2-1; D tentatively reads TRBD1 or TRBD2 (5 bases each). CDR1 and CDR2 from the germline V gene are MGHRA and YSYEKL. The CDR3 is 17 amino acids. The V end lost 1 base, the J end lost 9 bases, and 22 bases lay between the germline ends. CDR3 sequence reads: CASSQGSGTAVRGEQFF. CDR3 nucleotide sequence: TGCGCCAGCAGCCAAGGGTCCGGGACCGCCGTACGGGGTGAGCAGTTCTTC.

This clonotype was seen ten or more times. The V and J genes are TRBV4-2 and TRBJ2-7; 11 nucleotides line up with TRBD1. The CDR3 has 16 residues. V was pared by 0 bases and J by 3 bases, with 4 bases of the junction left unmatched. The germline CDR1 and CDR2 sequences are LGHNA and YNFKEQ. The CDR3 loop reads CASSQDRGTGGYEQYF. The CDR3, as DNA: TGTGCCAGCAGCCAAGATAGGGGGACAGGGGGCTACGAGCAGTACTTC.

This clonotype showed up many times. The chain recombines TRBV27 with TRBJ2-7; TRBD2 agrees at 8 bases. V was clipped by 4 bases and J by 4 bases; unmatched bases: 6. The CDR3 is 14 residues long. Looked up from germline, CDR1 is MNHEY and CDR2 is SMNVEV (reference sequence). CDR3 nucleotide sequence: TGTGCCAGCAGTTCGGTAGCGGGGACGTACGAGCAGTACTTC. Encoded protein: CASSSVAGTYEQYF.

The chain joins TRBV6-6 to TRBJ2-1; D might be TRBD1 (6 bases). CDR1 is MNHNY, CDR2 SVGAGI, per germline (reference sequence). Trimming removed 6 bases from V and 8 bases from J, with 17 bases in between. This CDR3 is built from 14 residues. CDR3 in DNA: TGTGCCAGCAGCATGTTACAGGGCTTCCATGAGCAGTTCTTC. It is translated as CASSMLQGFHEQFF.

The sample holds a few counts of this clonotype. The V and J genes are TRBV20-1 and TRBJ2-5, with D perhaps given as TRBD1 or TRBD2 (6 bases each). The germline V gene has CDR1 DFQATT and CDR2 SNEGSKA (reference sequence). Deletions cut 5 bases from V and 4 bases from J, with 14 bases between. The CDR3 totals 13 residues. This chain's CDR3 is CSAGIKGGETQYF. CDR3 in DNA: TGCAGTGCTGGGATAAAGGGGGGAGAGACCCAGTACTTC.

The chain is built from TRBV29-1 and TRBJ2-7; no clear D. This CDR3 comprises 12 residues. V lost 0 bases and J lost 4, with 7 bases in between. Germline assignment: CDR1 SQVTM and CDR2 ANQGSEA. The CDR3 nucleotides are TGCAGCGTTGAAGATCGCCCTTACGAGCAGTACTTC. Protein: CSVEDRPYEQYF.

The chain has TRBV18 and TRBJ2-3; D uncertain. V gave up 6 bases and J gave up 5 bases, with 18 bases separating them. Germline values: CDR1 KGHSH, CDR2 LQKENI. CDR3 length: 15 amino acids. This CDR3 is CASSSAGSAGDTQYF. DNA for the CDR3: TGTGCCAGCTCGAGTGCTGGCTCCGCCGGAGATACGCAGTATTTT. The full variable domain, with the rest looked up from reference TRBV18 and TRBJ2-3, is NAGVMQNPRHLVRRRGQEARLRCSPMKGHSHVYWYRQLPEEGLKFMVYLQKENIIDESGMPKERFSAEFPKEGPSILRIQQVVRGDSAAYFCASSSAGSAGDTQYFGPGTRLTVL.

This clonotype was found many times. The rearrangement joins TRBV29-1 to TRBJ1-1; D is uncertain. The CDR3 is 13 residues long. Germline-derived CDR1 and CDR2 are SQVTM and ANQGSEA. V dropped 2 bases and J dropped 0 bases, with 7 bases sitting between them. CDR3 nucleotides: TGCAGCGTTGAAAAGGGAATGAACACTGAAGCTTTCTTT. This translates into CSVEKGMNTEAFF.

This chain links TRBV5-1 with TRBJ2-3; D is unresolved. This CDR3 contains 15 residues. Germline V gene data show CDR1 as SGHRS and CDR2 as YFSETQ. Trimming pared 0 bases from V and 3 bases from J, leaving 11 bases between. In DNA, the CDR3 is TGCGCCAGCAGCTTGGATCCCCGGAGTACAGATACGCAGTATTTT. It specifies CASSLDPRSTDTQYF.

The gene calls are TRBV27 and TRBJ2-7, with no clear D. The CDR3 has 10 residues. CDR1 and CDR2 from the germline V gene are MNHEY and SMNVEV (reference sequence). The V end was cut by 8 bases, the J end by 2 bases, with 4 bases between. In DNA form, the CDR3 reads TGTGCCAGCGGTCCCTACGAGCAGTACTTC. Encoded protein: CASGPYEQYF.

The chain employs TRBV7-3 and TRBJ2-2; a possible D gene is TRBD2 (6 bases). Trimming shortened V by 8 bases and J by 5 bases, and 18 bases separated the two germline ends. The CDR3 covers 15 residues. Germline values: CDR1 SGHTA, CDR2 FQGTGA. Here the CDR3 DNA reads TGTGCCAGCCGCCCCTCGGGACTCCAAACCGGGGAGCTGTTTTTT. Its translation: CASRPSGLQTGELFF.

This clonotype was detected a few times. The genes are TRBV5-1 and TRBJ1-2; 8 bases are shared with TRBD1. The CDR3 contains 14 residues. J gave up 6 bases and V 3 bases, and 7 bases lay outside the gene matches. CDR1 and CDR2 (germline): SGHRS, YFSETQ. This chain's CDR3 is CASSSGQGWDGYTF. CDR3 nucleotides: TGCGCCAGCAGCTCCGGACAGGGATGGGATGGCTACACCTTC.

The chain links TRBV12-3 or TRBV12-4 to TRBJ2-7, with D possibly matching TRBD1 (6 bases). The CDR3 extends over 13 amino acids. With 5 bases removed from V and 6 bases from J, the gap between germline ends came to 14 bases. The CDR3, as DNA: TGTGCCAGCAGTCCAGGGGCGGCCAGCGAGCAGTACTTC. Translating gives CASSPGAASEQYF.

At least ten counts were recorded for this clonotype. V gene TRBV5-1 combines with J gene TRBJ2-7; D is unresolved. This CDR3 comprises 13 residues. Germline V gives CDR1 SGHRS, CDR2 YFSETQ. Trimming removed 4 bases at V and 4 bases at J, with 12 bases between. CDR3: CASSVEQKYEQYF. Here the CDR3 DNA reads TGCGCCAGCAGCGTGGAGCAAAAATACGAGCAGTACTTC.

This clonotype was seen a handful of times. This rearrangement joins TRBV25-1 to TRBJ2-4; perhaps D is TRBD1 or TRBD2 (5 bases each). CDR3 size: 15 residues. The V end lost 6 bases, the J end lost 4 bases, and 16 bases lay between the germline ends. Germline CDR1 and CDR2: MGHDK and SYGVNS. CDR3 in DNA: TGTGCCAGCAGCGAAACCGGGACCCCGAAAAACATTCAGTACTTC. Protein: CASSETGTPKNIQYF.

The chain carries TRBV5-4 and TRBJ1-3; a weak D match, TRBD1 (5 bases). This CDR3 has 15 residues. Germline V gene data show CDR1 as SGHNT and CDR2 as YYREEE (reference sequence). The V gene lost 0 bases and the J gene lost 3 bases, with 10 bases spanning the gap. The CDR3 spells CASSLGAQGGNTIYF. The CDR3 nucleotides are TGTGCCAGCAGCTTGGGCGCGCAGGGTGGAAACACCATATATTTT.

V and J are TRBV7-6 and TRBJ2-1; a weak D match, TRBD1 (7 bases). CDR3 length equals 13 residues. Germline lookup yields CDR1 SGHVS and CDR2 FNYEAQ. Trimming removed 5 bases from V and 10 bases from J, with 15 bases in between. The CDR3 reads CASSPGGRSEQFF. Here the CDR3 DNA reads TGTGCCAGCAGCCCAGGGGGGCGTTCGGAGCAGTTCTTC.

This clonotype was observed a handful of times. V is TRBV30 and J is TRBJ2-7; no reliable D call. This CDR3 is built from 15 residues. Trimming pared 2 bases from V and 0 bases from J, leaving 14 bases between. The germline CDR1 and CDR2 sequences are GTSNPN and SVGIG (reference sequence). The CDR3 region has the DNA TGTGCCTGGAGTTGGTCTAGGATCGCCTCCTACGAGCAGTACTTC. Amino acid sequence: CAWSWSRIASYEQYF.